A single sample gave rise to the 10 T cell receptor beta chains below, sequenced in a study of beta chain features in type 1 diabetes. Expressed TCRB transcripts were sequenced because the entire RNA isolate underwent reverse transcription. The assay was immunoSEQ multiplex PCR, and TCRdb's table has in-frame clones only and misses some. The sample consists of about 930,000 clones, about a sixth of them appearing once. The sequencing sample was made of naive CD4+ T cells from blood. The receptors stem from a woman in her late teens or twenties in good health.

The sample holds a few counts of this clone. CDR3 region: CASSSELAGPGELFF. CDR3 coding DNA: TGTGCCAGCAGCTCCGAGCTAGCAGGCCCCGGGGAGCTGTTTTTT. This chain uses TRBV9 with TRBJ2-2; D is possibly TRBD2 (5 bases). CDR1 is SGDLS and CDR2 is YYNGEE in the germline V gene. The CDR3 spans 15 residues. The ends were cut back, 4 bases at V and 6 bases at J, with 16 bases in the middle.

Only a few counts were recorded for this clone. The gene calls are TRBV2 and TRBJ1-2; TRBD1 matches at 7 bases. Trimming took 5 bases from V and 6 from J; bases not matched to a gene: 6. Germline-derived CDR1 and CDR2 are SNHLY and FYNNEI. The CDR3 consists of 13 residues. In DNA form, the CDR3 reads TGTGCCAGCAGTACGGGACAGAAACATGGCTACACCTTC. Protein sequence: CASSTGQKHGYTF.

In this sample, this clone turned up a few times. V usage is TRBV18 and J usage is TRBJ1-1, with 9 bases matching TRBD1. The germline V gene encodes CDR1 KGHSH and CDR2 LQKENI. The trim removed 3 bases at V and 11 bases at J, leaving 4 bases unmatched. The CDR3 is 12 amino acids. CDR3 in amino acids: CASSPTGGPAFF. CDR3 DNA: TGTGCCAGCTCACCGACAGGGGGTCCGGCTTTCTTT.

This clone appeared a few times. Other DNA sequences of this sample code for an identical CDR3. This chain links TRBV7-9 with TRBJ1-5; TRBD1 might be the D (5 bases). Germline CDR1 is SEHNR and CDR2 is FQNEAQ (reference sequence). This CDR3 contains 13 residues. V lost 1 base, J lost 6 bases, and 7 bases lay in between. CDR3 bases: TGTGCCAGCAGCTTAGTTGGGGGTCAGCCCCAGCATTTT. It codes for CASSLVGGQPQHF.

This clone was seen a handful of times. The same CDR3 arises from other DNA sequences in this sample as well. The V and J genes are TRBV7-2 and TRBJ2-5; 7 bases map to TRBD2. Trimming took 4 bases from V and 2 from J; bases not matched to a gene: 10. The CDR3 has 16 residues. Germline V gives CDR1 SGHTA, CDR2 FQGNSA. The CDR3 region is CASSSHPSGIQETQYF. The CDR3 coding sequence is TGTGCCAGCAGCTCCCATCCGAGCGGGATACAAGAGACCCAGTACTTC. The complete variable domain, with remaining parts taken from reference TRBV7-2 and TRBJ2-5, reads GAGVSQSPSNKVTEKGKDVELRCDPISGHTALYWYRQSLGQGLEFLIYFQGNSAPDKSGLPSDRFSAERTGGSVSTLTIQRTQQEDSAVYLCASSSHPSGIQETQYFGPGTRLLVL.

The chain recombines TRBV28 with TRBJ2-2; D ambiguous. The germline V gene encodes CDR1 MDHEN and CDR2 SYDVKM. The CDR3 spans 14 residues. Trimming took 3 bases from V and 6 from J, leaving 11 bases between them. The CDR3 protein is CASSFYLVPGELFF. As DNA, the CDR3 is TGTGCCAGCAGTTTCTACTTAGTTCCCGGGGAGCTGTTTTTT.

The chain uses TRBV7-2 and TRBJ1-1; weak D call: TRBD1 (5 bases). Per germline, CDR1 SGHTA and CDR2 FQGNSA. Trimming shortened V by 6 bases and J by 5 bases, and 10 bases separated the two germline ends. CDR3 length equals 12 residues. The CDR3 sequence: CASRSRQTEAFF. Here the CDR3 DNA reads TGTGCCAGCAGGTCACGACAGACTGAAGCTTTCTTT.

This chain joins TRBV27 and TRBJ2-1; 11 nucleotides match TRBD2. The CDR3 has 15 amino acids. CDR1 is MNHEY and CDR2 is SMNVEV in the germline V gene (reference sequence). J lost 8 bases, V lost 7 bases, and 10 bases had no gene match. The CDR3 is CASKLLAGVVDEQFF. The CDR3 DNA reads TGTGCCAGCAAACTACTAGCGGGAGTGGTTGATGAGCAGTTCTTC.

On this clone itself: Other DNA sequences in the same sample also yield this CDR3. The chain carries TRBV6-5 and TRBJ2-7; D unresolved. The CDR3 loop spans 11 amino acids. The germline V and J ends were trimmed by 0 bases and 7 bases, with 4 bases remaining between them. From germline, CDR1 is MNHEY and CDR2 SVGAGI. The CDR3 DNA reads TGTGCCAGCAGTTACTCGGGGGAGCAGTACTTC. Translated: CASSYSGEQYF.

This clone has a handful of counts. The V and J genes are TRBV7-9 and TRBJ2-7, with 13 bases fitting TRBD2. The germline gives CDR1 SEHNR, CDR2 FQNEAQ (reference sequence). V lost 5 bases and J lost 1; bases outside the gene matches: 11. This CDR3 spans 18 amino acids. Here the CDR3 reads CASSLGLAGAYGSYEQYF. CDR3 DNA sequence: TGTGCCAGCAGCCTTGGACTAGCGGGAGCATATGGTTCCTACGAGCAGTACTTC.